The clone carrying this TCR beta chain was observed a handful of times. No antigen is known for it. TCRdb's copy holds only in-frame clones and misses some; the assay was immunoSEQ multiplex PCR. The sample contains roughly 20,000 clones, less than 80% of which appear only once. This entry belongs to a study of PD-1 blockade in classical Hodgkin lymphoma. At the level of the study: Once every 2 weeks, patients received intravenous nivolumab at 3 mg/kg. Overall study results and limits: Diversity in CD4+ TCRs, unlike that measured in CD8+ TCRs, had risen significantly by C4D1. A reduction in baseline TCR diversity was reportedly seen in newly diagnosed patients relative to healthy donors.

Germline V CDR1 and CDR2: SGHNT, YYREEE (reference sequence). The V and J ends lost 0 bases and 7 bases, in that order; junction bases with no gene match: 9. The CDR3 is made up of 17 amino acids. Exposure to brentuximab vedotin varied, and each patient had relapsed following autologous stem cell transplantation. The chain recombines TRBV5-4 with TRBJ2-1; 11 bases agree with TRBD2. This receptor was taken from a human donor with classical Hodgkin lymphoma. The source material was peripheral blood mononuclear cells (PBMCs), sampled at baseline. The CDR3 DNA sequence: TGTGCCAGCAGCTTGGGACTAGCGGGGCCCTACAGGAATGAGCAGTTCTTC. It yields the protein CASSLGLAGPYRNEQFF.